These 19 T cell receptor beta chains share one sample of origin, sequenced in a study of control samples from healthy donors and cancer patients. Produced via immunoSEQ multiplex PCR; TCRdb's table is partial and in-frame only. This sample has under 110,000 clones, with 75% to 90% found just once. The sequenced sample consisted of blood. All receptors come from a man aged 30 to 45 in good health.

The rearrangement uses TRBV11-2 and TRBJ2-5; D uncertain. The CDR3 is made up of 13 amino acids. Germline CDR1 and CDR2: SGHAT and FQNNGV. V shed 3 bases and J shed 8 bases, with 13 bases lying between them. The CDR3 sequence is CASSFPGLDTQYF. CDR3 coding DNA: TGTGCCAGCAGCTTCCCCGGGCTTGATACCCAGTACTTC. The variable domain in full, completed from reference TRBV11-2 and TRBJ2-5, reads EAGVAQSPRYKIIEKRQSVAFWCNPISGHATLYWYQQILGQGPKLLIQFQNNGVVDDSQLPKDRFSAERLKGVDSTLKIQPAKLEDSAVYLCASSFPGLDTQYFGPGTRLLVL.

The chain employs TRBV19 and TRBJ2-2, with 7 bases aligning to TRBD2. V lost 5 bases, J lost 1 base, and 4 bases stayed unmatched. CDR1 is LNHDA, CDR2 SQIVND, per germline (reference sequence). The CDR3 is 15 amino acids. The CDR3 protein is CASSLRGGNTGELFF. In DNA form, the CDR3 reads TGTGCCAGTAGTTTGCGCGGGGGGAACACCGGGGAGCTGTTTTTT.

The chain has TRBV2 and TRBJ2-2; tentative D call: TRBD2 (6 bases). Germline assignment: CDR1 SNHLY and CDR2 FYNNEI. CDR3 length: 14 residues. V lost 6 bases and J 5 bases, leaving 13 bases between the germline ends. CDR3 bases: TGTGCCAGCAGATGGAGGGAGACGACCGGGGAGCTGTTTTTT. This codes for CASRWRETTGELFF.

The chain carries TRBV28 and TRBJ1-2; possibly TRBD1 for D (6 bases). Germline lookup yields CDR1 MDHEN and CDR2 SYDVKM. Trimming removed 2 bases at V and 8 bases at J, with 15 bases between. This CDR3 is built from 14 residues. This chain's CDR3 is CASSLVDRWGGYTF. In nucleotides, the CDR3 is TGTGCCAGCAGTTTAGTTGACAGGTGGGGGGGCTACACCTTC.

This sequence joins TRBV4-2 and TRBJ1-1; D remains unclear. This CDR3 is built from 15 residues. Germline CDR1 and CDR2: LGHNA and YNFKEQ. Trimming cost V 1 base and J 0 bases, with 9 bases left between them. The CDR3 DNA sequence: TGTGCCAGCAGCCAAGTTTACGGTATGAACACTGAAGCTTTCTTT. Its protein product is CASSQVYGMNTEAFF.

This sequence joins TRBV5-6 and TRBJ1-4; D unclear. Germline-derived CDR1 and CDR2 are SGHDT and YYEEEE. Trimming took off 0 bases at V and 7 bases at J, with 13 bases between the two ends. The CDR3 extends over 15 amino acids. CDR3 protein: CASSLGGFRGEKLFF. Here the CDR3 DNA reads TGTGCCAGCAGCTTGGGCGGGTTTCGCGGTGAAAAACTGTTTTTT.

The sample holds one count of this clone. The chain uses TRBV5-6 and TRBJ1-1; 9 positions match TRBD1. Trimming cost V 4 bases and J 4 bases; bases outside gene matches: 5. The CDR3 runs 14 residues. Germline lookup yields CDR1 SGHDT and CDR2 YYEEEE. The CDR3 loop is CASSTGTGSTEAFF. The CDR3 nucleotides read TGTGCCAGCAGCACCGGGACAGGGAGCACTGAAGCTTTCTTT. Together with reference TRBV5-6 and TRBJ1-1, the CDR3 gives the full variable domain: DAGVTQSPTHLIKTRGQQVTLRCSPKSGHDTVSWYQQALGQGPQFIFQYYEEEERQRGNFPDRFSGHQFPNYSSELNVNALLLGDSALYLCASSTGTGSTEAFFGQGTRLTVV.

This chain connects TRBV11-2 to TRBJ2-2; the D gene is possibly TRBD1 (6 bases). V was pared by 5 bases and J by 5 bases, with 24 bases between. Germline CDR1 and CDR2: SGHAT and FQNNGV. This CDR3 spans 18 amino acids. Here the CDR3 reads CASSKGGLVTGKTGELFF. The CDR3 nucleotides read TGTGCCAGCAGCAAAGGGGGTCTGGTAACAGGGAAGACCGGGGAGCTGTTTTTT.

V usage is TRBV12-3 or TRBV12-4 and J usage is TRBJ1-1; TRBD1 matches at 8 bases. The CDR3 covers 12 residues. With V trimmed by 6 bases and J by 8 bases, 5 bases remained unmatched. CDR3 in amino acids: CASSHDRGEAFF. CDR3 sequence (DNA): TGTGCCAGCAGCCACGACAGGGGCGAAGCTTTCTTT.

The rearrangement uses TRBV5-5 and TRBJ2-2; 10 bases fit TRBD1. Germline trimming cut 0 bases from V and 6 bases from J; bases unmatched to any gene: 2. The CDR3 covers 15 residues. Germline V CDR1 and CDR2: SGHKS, YYEKEE (reference sequence). The CDR3 here is CASSLGQGAAGELFF. CDR3 sequence (DNA): TGTGCCAGCAGCTTGGGACAGGGGGCAGCCGGGGAGCTGTTTTTT. Together with reference TRBV5-5 and TRBJ2-2, the CDR3 gives the full variable domain: DAGVTQSPTHLIKTRGQQVTLRCSPISGHKSVSWYQQVLGQGPQFIFQYYEKEERGRGNFPDRFSARQFPNYSSELNVNALLLGDSALYLCASSLGQGAAGELFFGEGSRLTVL.

This clone was seen only a few times. This chain connects TRBV4-1 to TRBJ2-1, with D perhaps matching TRBD2 (5 bases). V lost 3 bases, J lost 10 bases, and 13 bases lay in between. The CDR3 extends over 13 amino acids. CDR1 and CDR2 (germline): MGHRA, YSYEKL. CDR3 nucleotide sequence: TGCGCCAGCAGCCACACGGGGAAACGAGAGCAGTTCTTC. It codes for CASSHTGKREQFF.

The chain links TRBV11-2 to TRBJ1-1; D possibly corresponds to TRBD1 (6 bases). V was trimmed by 5 bases and J by 5 bases, leaving 15 bases between them. CDR3 size: 14 residues. Germline V lookup: CDR1 SGHAT, CDR2 FQNNGV. The CDR3, as DNA: TGTGCCAGCAGCCCCACAGGGACACGGACTGAAGCTTTCTTT. This sequence encodes CASSPTGTRTEAFF.

This chain uses TRBV9 with TRBJ2-5; 12 nucleotides agree with TRBD2. The V gene's germline CDR1 is SGDLS and CDR2 YYNGEE. Trimming at V came to 0 bases and at J to 1 base, leaving 7 bases not matched to a gene. This CDR3 contains 18 residues. As DNA, the CDR3 is TGTGCCAGCAGCGTAGGGCTAGCGGGGGGGCCTTCCCAAGAGACCCAGTACTTC. This translates into CASSVGLAGGPSQETQYF.

J is TRBJ1-3 and V is TRBV14; no reliable D call. V gave up 2 bases and J gave up 0 bases, with 8 bases separating them. This CDR3 region has 15 residues. CDR1 and CDR2 (germline): SGHDN, FVKESK. CDR3 region: CASSQLKPSGNTIYF. Here the CDR3 DNA reads TGTGCCAGCAGCCAACTGAAGCCCTCTGGAAACACCATATATTTT.

The rearrangement uses TRBV6-5 and TRBJ1-4, with D unresolved. Germline V gene data show CDR1 as MNHEY and CDR2 as SVGAGI. The CDR3 extends over 14 amino acids. V was trimmed by 8 bases and J by 4 bases, leaving 14 bases between them. CDR3 amino acids: CASARWQYNEKLFF. The CDR3 DNA reads as TGTGCCAGCGCCAGGTGGCAGTATAATGAAAAACTGTTTTTT.

This chain uses TRBV7-2 with TRBJ1-5, with D maybe TRBD1 (5 bases). This CDR3 has 15 residues. Deletions cut 3 bases from V and 7 bases from J, with 16 bases between. Germline V gene sequence: CDR1 SGHTA, CDR2 FQGNSA. DNA of the CDR3: TGTGCCAGCAGCTTTAATTTCGGGGGAGGCCAGCCCCAGCATTTT. It codes for CASSFNFGGGQPQHF.

This chain uses TRBV27 with TRBJ2-7; 7 bases agree with TRBD2. The CDR3 consists of 15 residues. J was trimmed by 2 bases and V by 7 bases; bases with no gene match: 11. Per germline, CDR1 MNHEY and CDR2 SMNVEV (reference sequence). CDR3 residues: CASTLPSGPPYEQYV. DNA for the CDR3: TGTGCCAGCACTCTTCCTAGCGGCCCTCCCTACGAGCAGTACGTC.

The chain is built from TRBV5-4 and TRBJ1-6, with TRBD1 matching over 10 bases. The germline V gene has CDR1 SGHNT and CDR2 YYREEE (reference sequence). CDR3 size: 17 residues. Germline trimming cut 4 bases from V and 1 base from J; bases unmatched to any gene: 5. CDR3 DNA: TGTGCCAGCAGCCGATGGGACAGGGGTTCCTATAATTCACCCCTCCACTTT. Translated: CASSRWDRGSYNSPLHF. Looking up the rest from reference TRBV5-4 and TRBJ1-6 gives the full variable domain: ETGVTQSPTHLIKTRGQQVTLRCSSQSGHNTVSWYQQALGQGPQFIFQYYREEENGRGNFPPRFSGLQFPNYSSELNVNALELDDSALYLCASSRWDRGSYNSPLHFGNGTRLTVT.

This clone came up a few times. This sequence joins TRBV6-9 and TRBJ1-5, with D unresolved. The germline V gene has CDR1 MNHGY and CDR2 SVAAGI. This CDR3 spans 10 amino acids. Trimming removed 10 bases from V and 7 bases from J, with 8 bases in between. As DNA, the CDR3 is TGTGCCACCTTTGCCCAGCCCCAGCATTTT. Its translation is CATFAQPQHF.